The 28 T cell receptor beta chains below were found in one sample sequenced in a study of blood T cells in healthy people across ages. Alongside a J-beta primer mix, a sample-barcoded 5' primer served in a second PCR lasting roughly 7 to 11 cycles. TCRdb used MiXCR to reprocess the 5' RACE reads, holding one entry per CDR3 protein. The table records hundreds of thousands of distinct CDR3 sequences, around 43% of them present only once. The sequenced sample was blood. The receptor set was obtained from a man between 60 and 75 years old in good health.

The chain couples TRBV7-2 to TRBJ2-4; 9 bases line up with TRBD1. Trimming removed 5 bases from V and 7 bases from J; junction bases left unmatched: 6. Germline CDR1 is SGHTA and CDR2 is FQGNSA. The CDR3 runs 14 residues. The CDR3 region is CASSNGQGNNIQYF. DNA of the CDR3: TGTGCCAGCAGCAATGGACAGGGGAACAACATTCAGTACTTC.

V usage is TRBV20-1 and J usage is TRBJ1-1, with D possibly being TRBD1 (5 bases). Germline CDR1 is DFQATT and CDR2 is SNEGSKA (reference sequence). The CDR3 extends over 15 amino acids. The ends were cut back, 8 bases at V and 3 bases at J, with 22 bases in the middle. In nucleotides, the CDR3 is TGCAGTACCCCGAGAGCGGGCAGGGTACACACTGAAGCTTTCTTT. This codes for CSTPRAGRVHTEAFF.

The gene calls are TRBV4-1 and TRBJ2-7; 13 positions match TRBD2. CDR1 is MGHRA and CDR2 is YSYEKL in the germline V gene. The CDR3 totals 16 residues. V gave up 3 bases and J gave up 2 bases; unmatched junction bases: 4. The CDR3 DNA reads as TGCGCCAGCAGCCACGGACTAGCGGGGGAGACCTACGAGCAGTACTTC. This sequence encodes CASSHGLAGETYEQYF.

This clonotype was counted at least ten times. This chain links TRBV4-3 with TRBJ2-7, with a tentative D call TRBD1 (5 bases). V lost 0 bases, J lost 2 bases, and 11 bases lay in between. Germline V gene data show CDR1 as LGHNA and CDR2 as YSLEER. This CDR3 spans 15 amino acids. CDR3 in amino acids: CASSQDIDRTYEQYF. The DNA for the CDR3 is TGCGCCAGCAGCCAAGATATAGACAGAACCTACGAGCAGTACTTC.

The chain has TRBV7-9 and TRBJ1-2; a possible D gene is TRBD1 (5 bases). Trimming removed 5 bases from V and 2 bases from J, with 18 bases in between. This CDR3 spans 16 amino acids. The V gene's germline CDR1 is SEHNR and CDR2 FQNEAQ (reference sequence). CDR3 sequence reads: CASSRGQGTLNYGYTF. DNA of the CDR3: TGTGCCAGCAGCCGTGGGCAGGGAACTTTAAACTATGGCTACACCTTC.

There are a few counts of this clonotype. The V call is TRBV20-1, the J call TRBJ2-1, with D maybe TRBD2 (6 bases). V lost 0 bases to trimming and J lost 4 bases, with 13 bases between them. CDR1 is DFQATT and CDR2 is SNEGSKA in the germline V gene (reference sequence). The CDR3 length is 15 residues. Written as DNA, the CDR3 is TGCAGTGCTAGAGAGGTCGGGGGACCTTACAATGAGCAGTTCTTC. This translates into CSAREVGGPYNEQFF.

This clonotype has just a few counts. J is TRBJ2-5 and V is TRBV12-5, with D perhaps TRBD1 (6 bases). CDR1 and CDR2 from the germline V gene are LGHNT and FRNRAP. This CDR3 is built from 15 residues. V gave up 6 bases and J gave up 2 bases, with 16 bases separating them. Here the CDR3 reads CASGPLGQQQETQYF. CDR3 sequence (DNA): TGTGCTAGTGGACCGCTAGGACAGCAACAAGAGACCCAGTACTTC.

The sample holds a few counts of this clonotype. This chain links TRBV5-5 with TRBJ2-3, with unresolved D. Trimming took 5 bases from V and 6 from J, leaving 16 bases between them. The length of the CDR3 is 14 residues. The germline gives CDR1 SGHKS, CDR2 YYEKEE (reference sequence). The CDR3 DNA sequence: TGTGCCAGCAGTGTCCCCGGGCGAGCGGATACGCAGTATTTT. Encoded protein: CASSVPGRADTQYF.

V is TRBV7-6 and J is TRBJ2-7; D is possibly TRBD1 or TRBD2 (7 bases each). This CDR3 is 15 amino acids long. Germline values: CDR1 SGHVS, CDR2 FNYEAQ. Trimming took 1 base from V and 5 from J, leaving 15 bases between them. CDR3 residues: CASSLEDRAGDEQYF. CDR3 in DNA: TGTGCCAGCAGCTTAGAAGACAGGGCGGGAGACGAGCAGTACTTC.

CDR3 sequence: CASSLGQAGGRAGELFF. The CDR3 DNA is TGTGCCAGCAGTTTGGGACAGGCAGGCGGCCGGGCCGGGGAGCTGTTTTTT. The rearrangement joins TRBV28 to TRBJ2-2; 8 bases are shared with TRBD1. The junction had 12 bases not matched to a gene; V was cut back by 3 bases and J by 6 bases. The CDR3 is 17 amino acids. The germline V gene encodes CDR1 MDHEN and CDR2 SYDVKM.

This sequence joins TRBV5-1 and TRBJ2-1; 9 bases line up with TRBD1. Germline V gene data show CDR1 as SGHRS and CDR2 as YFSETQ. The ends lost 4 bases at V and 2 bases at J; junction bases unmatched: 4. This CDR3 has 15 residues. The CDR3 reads CASSTGQGPYNEQFF. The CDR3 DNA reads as TGCGCCAGCAGCACGGGACAGGGACCCTACAATGAGCAGTTCTTC. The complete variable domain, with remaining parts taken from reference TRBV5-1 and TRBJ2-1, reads KAGVTQTPRYLIKTRGQQVTLSCSPISGHRSVSWYQQTPGQGLQFLFEYFSETQRNKGNFPGRFSGRQFSNSRSEMNVSTLELGDSALYLCASSTGQGPYNEQFFGPGTRLTVL.

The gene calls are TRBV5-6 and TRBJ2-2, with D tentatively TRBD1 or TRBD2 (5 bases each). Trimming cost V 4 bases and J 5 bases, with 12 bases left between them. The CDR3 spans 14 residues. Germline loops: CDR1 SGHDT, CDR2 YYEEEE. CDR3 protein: CASSPGWGTGELFF. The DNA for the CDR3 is TGTGCCAGCAGCCCGGGTTGGGGGACCGGGGAGCTGTTTTTT.

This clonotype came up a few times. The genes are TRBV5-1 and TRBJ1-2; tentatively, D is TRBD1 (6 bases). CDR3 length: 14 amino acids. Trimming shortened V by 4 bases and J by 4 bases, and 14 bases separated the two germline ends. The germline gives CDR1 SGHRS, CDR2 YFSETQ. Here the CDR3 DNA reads TGCGCCAGCAGCCAGACAGGAGATGGCTATGGCTACACCTTC. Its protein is CASSQTGDGYGYTF. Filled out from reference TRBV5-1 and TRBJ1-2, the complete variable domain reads KAGVTQTPRYLIKTRGQQVTLSCSPISGHRSVSWYQQTPGQGLQFLFEYFSETQRNKGNFPGRFSGRQFSNSRSEMNVSTLELGDSALYLCASSQTGDGYGYTFGSGTRLTVV.

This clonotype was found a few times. The CDR3 nucleotides read TGCGCCAGCAGCTTGGTGGAGGGTGGGGTCTACGAGCAGTACTTC. Translating it yields CASSLVEGGVYEQYF. The chain uses TRBV5-1 and TRBJ2-7; the D gene is possibly TRBD2 (6 bases). CDR1 and CDR2 from the germline V gene are SGHRS and YFSETQ. Deletions cut 0 bases from V and 3 bases from J, with 13 bases between. CDR3 length: 15 amino acids. The full variable domain, rest sourced from reference TRBV5-1 and TRBJ2-7, is KAGVTQTPRYLIKTRGQQVTLSCSPISGHRSVSWYQQTPGQGLQFLFEYFSETQRNKGNFPGRFSGRQFSNSRSEMNVSTLELGDSALYLCASSLVEGGVYEQYFGPGTRLTVT.

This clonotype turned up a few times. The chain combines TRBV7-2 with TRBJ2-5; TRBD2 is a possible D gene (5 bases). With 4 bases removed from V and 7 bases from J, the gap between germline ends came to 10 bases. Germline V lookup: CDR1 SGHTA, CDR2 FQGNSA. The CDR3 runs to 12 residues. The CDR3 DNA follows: TGTGCCAGCAGCTCGGGATCAGGGACCCAGTACTTC. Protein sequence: CASSSGSGTQYF.

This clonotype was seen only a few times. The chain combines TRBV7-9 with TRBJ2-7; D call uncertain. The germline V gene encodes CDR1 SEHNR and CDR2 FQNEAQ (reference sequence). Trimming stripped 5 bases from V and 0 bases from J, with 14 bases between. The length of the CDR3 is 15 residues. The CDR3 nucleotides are TGTGCCAGCAGCCCCTCAGGTAGGGCCTCCTACGAGCAGTACTTC. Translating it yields CASSPSGRASYEQYF.

CDR3 region: CASSQPPLEQYF. In nucleotides, the CDR3 is TGTGCCAGCAGCCAACCTCCCCTCGAGCAGTACTTC. The genes are TRBV14 and TRBJ2-7, with D uncertain. This CDR3 has 12 residues. CDR1 is SGHDN and CDR2 is FVKESK in the germline V gene. V lost 2 bases and J 6 bases, leaving 8 bases between the germline ends.

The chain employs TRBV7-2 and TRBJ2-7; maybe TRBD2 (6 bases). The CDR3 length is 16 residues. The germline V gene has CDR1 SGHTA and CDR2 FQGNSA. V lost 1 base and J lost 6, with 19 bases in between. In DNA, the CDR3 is TGTGCCAGCAGCTTAGTACGGGGACTGGAAGGAATCGAGCAGTACTTC. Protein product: CASSLVRGLEGIEQYF.

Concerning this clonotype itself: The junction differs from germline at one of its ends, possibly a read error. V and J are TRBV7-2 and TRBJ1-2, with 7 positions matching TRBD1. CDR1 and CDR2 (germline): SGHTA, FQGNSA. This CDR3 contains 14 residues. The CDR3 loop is CAGSPGTENYGYTF. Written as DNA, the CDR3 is TGTGCCGGCAGCCCTGGGACAGAGAACTATGGCTACACCTTC.

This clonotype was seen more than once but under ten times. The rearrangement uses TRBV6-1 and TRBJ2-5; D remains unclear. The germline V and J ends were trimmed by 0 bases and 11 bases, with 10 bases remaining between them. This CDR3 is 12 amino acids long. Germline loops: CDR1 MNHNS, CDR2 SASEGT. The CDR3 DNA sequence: TGTGCCAGCAGTGAAGCCCCTCGAGAGCAGTACTTC. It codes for CASSEAPREQYF.

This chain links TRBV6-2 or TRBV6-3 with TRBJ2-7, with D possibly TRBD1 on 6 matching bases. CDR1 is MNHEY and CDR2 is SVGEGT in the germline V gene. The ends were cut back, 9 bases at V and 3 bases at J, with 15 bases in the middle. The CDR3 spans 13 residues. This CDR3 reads CASNREYYYEQYF. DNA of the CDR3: TGTGCCAGTAACAGGGAGTACTACTACGAGCAGTACTTC.

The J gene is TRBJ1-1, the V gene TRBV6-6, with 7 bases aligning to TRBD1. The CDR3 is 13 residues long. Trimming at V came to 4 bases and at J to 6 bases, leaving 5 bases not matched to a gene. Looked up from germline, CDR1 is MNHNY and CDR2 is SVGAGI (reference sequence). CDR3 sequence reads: CASSFTGAAEAFF. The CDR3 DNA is TGTGCCAGCAGTTTCACAGGGGCAGCTGAAGCTTTCTTT.

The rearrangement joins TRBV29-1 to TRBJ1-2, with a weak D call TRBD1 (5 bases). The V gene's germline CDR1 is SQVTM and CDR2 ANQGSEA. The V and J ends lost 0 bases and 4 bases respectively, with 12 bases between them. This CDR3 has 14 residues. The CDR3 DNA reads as TGCAGCGTTGAAGATTCCGGGACGGGCTATGGCTACACCTTC. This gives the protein CSVEDSGTGYGYTF.

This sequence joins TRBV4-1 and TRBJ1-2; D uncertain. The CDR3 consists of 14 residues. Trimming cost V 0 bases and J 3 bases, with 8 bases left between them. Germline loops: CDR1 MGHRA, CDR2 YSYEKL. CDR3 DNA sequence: TGCGCCAGCAGCCAAGATGGTTGGGACTATGGCTACACCTTC. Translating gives CASSQDGWDYGYTF.

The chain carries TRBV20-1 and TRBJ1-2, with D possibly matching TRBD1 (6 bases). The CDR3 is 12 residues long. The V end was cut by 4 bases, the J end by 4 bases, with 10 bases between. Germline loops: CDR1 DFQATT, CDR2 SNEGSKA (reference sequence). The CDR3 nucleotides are TGCAGTGCTAAACAGGGTGCCTATGGCTACACCTTC. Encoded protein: CSAKQGAYGYTF.

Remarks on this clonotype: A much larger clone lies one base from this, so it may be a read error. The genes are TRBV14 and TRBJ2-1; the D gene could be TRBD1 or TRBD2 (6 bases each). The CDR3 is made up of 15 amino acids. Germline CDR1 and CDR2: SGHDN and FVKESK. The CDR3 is CANSQEGGPYNEQFF. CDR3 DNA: TGTGCCAACAGCCAAGAAGGGGGGCCCTACAATGAGCAGTTCTTC.

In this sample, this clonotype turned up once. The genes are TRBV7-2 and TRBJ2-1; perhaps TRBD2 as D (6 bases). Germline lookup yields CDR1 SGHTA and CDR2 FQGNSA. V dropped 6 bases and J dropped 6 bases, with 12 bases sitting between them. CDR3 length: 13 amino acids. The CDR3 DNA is TGTGCCAGCAGTCGGGGACTCCTCAATGAGCAGTTCTTC. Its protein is CASSRGLLNEQFF.

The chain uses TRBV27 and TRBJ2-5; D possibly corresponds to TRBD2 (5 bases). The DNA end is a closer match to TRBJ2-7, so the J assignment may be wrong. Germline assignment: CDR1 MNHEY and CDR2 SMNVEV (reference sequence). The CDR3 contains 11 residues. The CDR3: CASGGYYEQYF. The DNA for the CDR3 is TGTGCCAGCGGAGGATACTACGAGCAGTACTTC.